These 6 T cell receptor beta chains share one sample of origin, sequenced in a study of T cells after yellow fever vaccination (dated by TCRdb to the late 2010s). Library preparation used 5' RACE. The reads were generated on an Illumina HiSeq 2500. TCRdb cleaned the public reads at Q25 with fastp, built clones with MiXCR and kept in-frame beta chains. Entries that share a CDR3 protein sequence are merged under the most common genes and DNA. For this sample there are around 610,000 distinct CDR3 sequences; roughly 13% appear just once. 11% to 15% of the sample is in the top ten clones. What this sample's treatment or condition label stands for: live attenuated yellow fever vaccine strain. Source: PBMCs, taken on the day of the yellow fever booster vaccination. These receptors all stem from a young man who received the YFV17D yellow fever vaccine.

The table lists this clonotype with a few counts. This chain uses TRBV6-5 with TRBJ1-2; 8 nucleotides match TRBD1. This CDR3 has 15 residues. Germline assignment: CDR1 MNHEY and CDR2 SVGAGI. V shed 0 bases, J shed 1 base, and the junction held 1 base outside the gene matches. CDR3 loop: CASSYSDRVNYGYTF. In DNA form, the CDR3 reads TGTGCCAGCAGTTACTCGGACAGGGTTAACTATGGCTACACCTTC.

The chain joins TRBV12-3 or TRBV12-4 to TRBJ1-2; D gene uncertain. Trimming stripped 1 base from V and 7 bases from J, with 10 bases between. The CDR3 sequence is 13 residues long. CDR3 bases: TGTGCCAGCAGTTTAGAGCGGGCCGGTGGCTACACCTTC. Translating it yields CASSLERAGGYTF.

This clonotype has a count of ten or more. V and J are TRBV6-2 or TRBV6-3 and TRBJ2-7; 7 positions match TRBD2. Germline V lookup: CDR1 MNHEY, CDR2 SVGEGT. This CDR3 has 15 residues. The trim removed 6 bases at V and 2 bases at J, leaving 10 bases unmatched. CDR3 amino acids: CASRREASRTYEQYF. CDR3 sequence (DNA): TGTGCCAGCAGACGGGAGGCCTCCCGCACCTACGAGCAGTACTTC.

In its sample, this clonotype was seen a few times. The rearrangement joins TRBV19 to TRBJ2-1; 10 nucleotides line up with TRBD1. Germline V CDR1 and CDR2: LNHDA, SQIVND (reference sequence). The CDR3 has 16 residues. The J segment lost 3 bases and the V segment lost 1 base, leaving 3 bases of the junction unmatched. The DNA of the CDR3 is TGTGCCAGTAGTATAGGGGGACAGGGGATCTACAATGAGCAGTTCTTC. Residues: CASSIGGQGIYNEQFF.

The rearrangement uses TRBV12-3 or TRBV12-4 and TRBJ2-2; D is tentatively TRBD1 or TRBD2 (5 bases each). With 6 bases removed from V and 5 bases from J, the gap between germline ends came to 19 bases. This CDR3 has 16 amino acids. This CDR3 is CASSARGVEGTGELFF. The CDR3 bases are TGTGCCAGCAGCGCGCGAGGGGTAGAAGGGACCGGGGAGCTGTTTTTT.

The chain combines TRBV20-1 with TRBJ1-2; TRBD1 aligns across 8 bases. V lost 4 bases to trimming and J lost 8 bases; unmatched junction nucleotides: 6. CDR3 length: 12 residues. Germline CDR1 and CDR2: DFQATT and SNEGSKA (reference sequence). CDR3 region: CSAIRDRLGYTF. Here the CDR3 DNA reads TGCAGTGCTATCAGGGACAGGTTAGGCTACACCTTC.